The TCR beta chain described here comes from a study of graft-versus-host responses after intestinal transplantation. This table comes from immunoSEQ multiplex PCR, and its TCRdb copy is limited to in-frame clones, with some not included. This table has fewer than 120,000 clones, around 95% appearing once. Whole-study findings and limits: Investigators detected GvH clones in recipient marrow, with some emerging earlier in ileum or blood.

V was pared by 1 base and J by 0 bases, with 3 bases between. CDR1 and CDR2 from the germline V gene are SEHNR and FQNEAQ (reference sequence). The CDR3 is 13 amino acids. This clone came up once. Its cognate antigen is unknown. The chain has TRBV7-9 and TRBJ1-2; D is unresolved. This sequence originates from a human donor who received an intestinal transplant. This material consisted of unstimulated CD8+ T cells sorted from spleen or lymph node cells, taken before intestinal transplant. CDR3 sequence (DNA): TGTGCCAGCAGCTTAGGTGCTAACTATGGCTACACCTTC. It yields the protein CASSLGANYGYTF.